A single sample is the source of the 27 T cell receptor beta chains below, sequenced in a study of OX40 agonist ivuxolimab in advanced cancers. Only in-frame clones appear in the TCRdb table, and some are missing; sequencing was by immunoSEQ multiplex PCR. Here the sample spans over 75,000 clones, 90% being singletons. The sequences come from CD4+ or CD8+ T cells sorted from blood, collected in a trial of the OX40 agonist ivuxolimab. These receptors came from an adult with an advanced solid tumor such as melanoma, head and neck, liver or kidney cancer.

This clone appeared a single time. The genes are TRBV11-2 and TRBJ2-7, with TRBD2 matching over 9 bases. The germline gives CDR1 SGHAT, CDR2 FQNNGV. With 5 bases clipped from V and 3 bases from J, the junction kept 11 bases outside the gene matches. The CDR3 spans 16 residues. The CDR3: CASSRMWREGLYEQYF. CDR3 DNA sequence: TGTGCCAGCAGCCGAATGTGGCGGGAGGGCCTCTACGAGCAGTACTTC.

The chain links TRBV6-5 to TRBJ2-7; 11 bases agree with TRBD2. The CDR3 runs 16 residues. Germline-derived CDR1 and CDR2 are MNHEY and SVGAGI. With 2 bases clipped from V and 2 bases from J, the junction kept 5 bases outside the gene matches. The CDR3 here is CASSYLSSGRPYEQYF. The CDR3 nucleotides are TGTGCCAGCAGTTACCTATCTAGCGGGAGGCCCTACGAGCAGTACTTC.

The genes are TRBV7-5 and TRBJ1-1; the table calls TRBD1, which could not be checked here. TRBV7-5 is recorded as a pseudogene. The CDR3 contains 15 residues. The chain's CDR3 is CARSYPRTRNTEAFF. The CDR3 nucleotides are TGTGCCAGAAGCTACCCCCGGACAAGGAACACTGAAGCTTTCTTT.

The chain uses TRBV5-6 and TRBJ2-3; 10 positions match TRBD2. The V gene's germline CDR1 is SGHDT and CDR2 YYEEEE. The V and J ends lost 5 bases and 7 bases, in that order; junction bases with no gene match: 16. This CDR3 spans 17 amino acids. This chain's CDR3 is CASSPPSGSFSVYTQYF. The CDR3 bases are TGTGCCAGCAGTCCCCCTAGCGGGAGTTTTTCAGTGTATACGCAGTATTTT.

The CDR3 DNA follows: TGTGCCAGCACTCAGCAAAATAATTCACCCCTCCACTTT. Residues: CASTQQNNSPLHF. The chain has TRBV6-5 and TRBJ1-6; the D is unclear. CDR3 length: 13 residues. The V gene's germline CDR1 is MNHEY and CDR2 SVGAGI. V was clipped by 7 bases and J by 5 bases, with 9 bases between them.

The sample holds one count of this clone. The J gene is TRBJ1-3, the V gene TRBV30, with D perhaps matching TRBD1 (5 bases). From germline, CDR1 is GTSNPN and CDR2 SVGIG (reference sequence). Trimming shortened V by 7 bases and J by 5 bases, and 12 bases separated the two germline ends. This CDR3 contains 12 residues. As DNA, the CDR3 is TGTGCCTCAGGGCTAAGTCGAAACACCATATATTTT. It is translated as CASGLSRNTIYF.

A few counts support this clone. V is TRBV6-5 and J is TRBJ2-3; D uncertain. Deletions cut 4 bases from V and 4 bases from J, with 3 bases between. Per germline, CDR1 MNHEY and CDR2 SVGAGI. This CDR3 contains 11 residues. CDR3 DNA: TGTGCCAGCAGTTTTCCAGATACGCAGTATTTT. Translation gives CASSFPDTQYF.

The chain is built from TRBV7-2 and TRBJ2-1; TRBD2 matches 11 bases. In germline, CDR1 is SGHTA, CDR2 FQGNSA. V lost 3 bases and J lost 5; bases outside the gene matches: 3. The CDR3 consists of 15 residues. CDR3 region: CASSLLAGGNNEQFF. The CDR3, as DNA: TGTGCCAGCAGCTTGCTAGCGGGAGGTAACAATGAGCAGTTCTTC.

CDR3 nucleotide sequence: TGCGCCAGCAGCTTGGCGGGGCAAGTAGGCACAGATACGCAGTATTTT. This gives the protein CASSLAGQVGTDTQYF. The chain links TRBV5-1 to TRBJ2-3, with D perhaps assigned TRBD1 or TRBD2 (5 bases each). Germline CDR1 and CDR2: SGHRS and YFSETQ. The CDR3 totals 16 residues. The V end was cut by 0 bases, the J end by 1 base, with 12 bases between.

This clone was recorded once. The chain links TRBV14 to TRBJ2-7, with 10 bases that match TRBD1. J was trimmed by 5 bases and V by 2 bases; bases with no gene match: 6. Germline values: CDR1 SGHDN, CDR2 FVKESK. The CDR3 contains 15 residues. CDR3 region: CASSQPGQGPHEQYF. CDR3 nucleotide sequence: TGTGCCAGCAGCCAACCGGGACAGGGGCCCCACGAGCAGTACTTC.

The chain is built from TRBV28 and TRBJ1-5; no clear D. CDR1 MDHEN and CDR2 SYDVKM come from the germline V gene. The CDR3 runs 14 residues. Trimming removed 0 bases at V and 2 bases at J, with 5 bases between. DNA for the CDR3: TGTGCCAGCAGTTTATGGCAGGGCAATCAGCCCCAGCATTTT. Its protein is CASSLWQGNQPQHF. Looking up the rest from reference TRBV28 and TRBJ1-5 gives the full variable domain: DVKVTQSSRYLVKRTGEKVFLECVQDMDHENMFWYRQDPGLGLRLIYFSYDVKMKEKGDIPEGYSVSREKKERFSLILESASTNQTSMYLCASSLWQGNQPQHFGDGTRLSIL.

The chain joins TRBV6-5 to TRBJ2-3; TRBD2 matches at 8 bases. Germline CDR1 reads MNHEY; CDR2 reads SVGAGI. V lost 5 bases and J lost 6; bases outside the gene matches: 4. The CDR3 runs to 13 residues. The CDR3 bases are TGTGCCAGCAGTAGCGGGAGTTGGGATACGCAGTATTTT. This codes for CASSSGSWDTQYF.

This chain links TRBV5-8 with TRBJ2-7; 10 bases agree with TRBD2. V lost 0 bases to trimming and J lost 3 bases; unmatched junction nucleotides: 6. Germline-derived CDR1 and CDR2 are SGHTS and YDEGEE. This CDR3 has 16 amino acids. The CDR3 here is CASSLERTSGGYEQYF. DNA of the CDR3: TGTGCCAGCAGCTTGGAAAGGACTAGCGGAGGCTACGAGCAGTACTTC.

The genes are TRBV9 and TRBJ2-2, with 7 bases lining up with TRBD2. This CDR3 spans 16 amino acids. Germline V gene sequence: CDR1 SGDLS, CDR2 YYNGEE. Losses at the gene ends were 1 base for V and 5 bases for J; bases not matched to a gene: 8. The CDR3 region is CASSVLGRAQTGELFF. As DNA, the CDR3 is TGTGCCAGCAGCGTATTAGGGAGGGCTCAGACCGGGGAGCTGTTTTTT.

CDR3 region: CASSFGLAAMAKNIQYF. In nucleotides, the CDR3 is TGTGCCAGCAGTTTTGGACTAGCCGCTATGGCCAAAAACATTCAGTACTTC. The rearrangement uses TRBV27 and TRBJ2-4; 8 bases match TRBD2. CDR1 and CDR2 (germline): MNHEY, SMNVEV (reference sequence). V was clipped by 3 bases and J by 1 base; unmatched bases: 8. The CDR3 extends over 17 amino acids.

The chain carries TRBV15 and TRBJ2-7; 8 bases align to TRBD1. J lost 4 bases, V lost 3 bases, and 8 bases had no gene match. Germline V gene sequence: CDR1 LNHNV, CDR2 YYDKDF (reference sequence). CDR3 length: 15 residues. CDR3 region: CATSRDRVRRYEQYF. The CDR3 DNA is TGTGCCACCAGCAGGGACAGGGTTCGACGGTACGAGCAGTACTTC.

The chain joins TRBV18 to TRBJ2-7; D may be TRBD2 (5 bases). Per germline, CDR1 KGHSH and CDR2 LQKENI. The CDR3 runs to 16 residues. V was shortened by 3 bases and J by 2 bases, with 17 bases between the two germline ends. The DNA for the CDR3 is TGTGCCAGCTCACCCCGGGATTACACCCGGCCCTACGAGCAGTACTTC. Translating it yields CASSPRDYTRPYEQYF. The entire variable domain, with the rest obtained from reference TRBV18 and TRBJ2-7, is as follows: NAGVMQNPRHLVRRRGQEARLRCSPMKGHSHVYWYRQLPEEGLKFMVYLQKENIIDESGMPKERFSAEFPKEGPSILRIQQVVRGDSAAYFCASSPRDYTRPYEQYFGPGTRLTVT.

The J gene is TRBJ2-3, the V gene TRBV5-1; D might be TRBD1 or TRBD2, each matching 6 bases. Germline values: CDR1 SGHRS, CDR2 YFSETQ. The CDR3 runs 13 residues. Trimming pared 0 bases from V and 8 bases from J, leaving 10 bases between. CDR3 sequence (DNA): TGCGCCAGCAGCTTGGCCAGGGGAGGTACGCAGTATTTT. Amino acid sequence: CASSLARGGTQYF.

This chain links TRBV5-6 with TRBJ1-2; the D gene is possibly TRBD1 (6 bases). This CDR3 has 13 amino acids. Germline assignment: CDR1 SGHDT and CDR2 YYEEEE. With 4 bases removed from V and 4 bases from J, the gap between germline ends came to 11 bases. CDR3 DNA sequence: TGTGCCAGCAGCCTGAGGGGGGGCTATGGCTACACCTTC. Amino acids: CASSLRGGYGYTF.

The rearrangement links TRBV4-2 to TRBJ2-5; maybe TRBD2 (7 bases). The length of the CDR3 is 16 residues. V was pared by 2 bases and J by 3 bases, with 16 bases between. The germline V gene has CDR1 LGHNA and CDR2 YNFKEQ. Here the CDR3 DNA reads TGTGCCAGCAGCCAACTAAGCGGGACACTCAAAGAGACCCAGTACTTC. It codes for CASSQLSGTLKETQYF.

The chain couples TRBV28 to TRBJ1-4; the match to TRBD1 covers 7 bases. CDR3 length: 16 amino acids. CDR1 and CDR2 from the germline V gene are MDHEN and SYDVKM. Trimming at V came to 6 bases and at J to 7 bases, leaving 14 bases not matched to a gene. The CDR3 region is CASSSQPGTAPEKLFF. In nucleotides, the CDR3 is TGTGCCAGCAGCTCTCAACCCGGGACAGCGCCTGAAAAACTGTTTTTT.

The J gene is TRBJ2-4, the V gene TRBV19; TRBD2 agrees at 14 bases. The CDR3 consists of 17 residues. V was pared by 5 bases and J by 4 bases, with 7 bases of the junction left unmatched. Germline V CDR1 and CDR2: LNHDA, SQIVND (reference sequence). This chain's CDR3 is CASSPGLAGGGKNIQYF. CDR3 coding DNA: TGTGCCAGTAGTCCTGGACTAGCGGGAGGAGGGAAAAACATTCAGTACTTC.

The chain uses TRBV5-1 and TRBJ1-1; D ambiguous. V was pared by 3 bases and J by 4 bases, with 10 bases between. The CDR3 has 13 amino acids. Germline V lookup: CDR1 SGHRS, CDR2 YFSETQ. This CDR3 is CASSYERATEAFF. CDR3 DNA sequence: TGCGCCAGCAGCTATGAGAGGGCCACTGAAGCTTTCTTT.

V gene TRBV12-5 combines with J gene TRBJ2-5; 10 bases are a match to TRBD2. The CDR3 contains 17 residues. The V segment lost 0 bases and the J segment 5 bases; nucleotides outside the gene matches: 9. From germline, CDR1 is LGHNT and CDR2 FRNRAP. CDR3: CASGLVTSGTDRETQYF. DNA of the CDR3: TGTGCTAGTGGTTTGGTAACTAGCGGGACGGACCGGGAGACCCAGTACTTC.

The chain couples TRBV7-3 to TRBJ2-7; D not certain. The CDR3 length is 14 residues. The V gene's germline CDR1 is SGHTA and CDR2 FQGTGA. With 5 bases removed from V and 5 bases from J, the gap between germline ends came to 16 bases. In DNA, the CDR3 is TGTGCCAGCAGCAGAGGCCACGGCTCGGACGAGCAGTACTTC. Translation gives CASSRGHGSDEQYF. The full variable domain, in which reference TRBV7-3 and TRBJ2-7 provide the parts outside the CDR3, is GAGVSQTPSNKVTEKGKYVELRCDPISGHTALYWYRQSLGQGPEFLIYFQGTGAADDSGLPNDRFFAVRPEGSVSTLKIQRTERGDSAVYLCASSRGHGSDEQYFGPGTRLTVT.

The chain employs TRBV2 and TRBJ2-2; possible D gene TRBD2, 6 bases. The CDR3 sequence is 15 residues long. Germline assignment: CDR1 SNHLY and CDR2 FYNNEI. Trimming stripped 4 bases from V and 3 bases from J, with 12 bases between. Here the CDR3 reads CASSAESGDTGELFF. The CDR3 coding sequence is TGTGCCAGCAGTGCGGAGTCGGGAGACACCGGGGAGCTGTTTTTT.

A note on this clone: The same CDR3 is also encoded by other DNA sequences in this sample. CDR3 in amino acids: CASSPWGSGRDGEQFF. CDR3 sequence (DNA): TGCGCCAGCAGCCCTTGGGGCAGCGGGAGGGATGGTGAACAGTTCTTC. The chain recombines TRBV5-1 with TRBJ2-1; 10 bases line up with TRBD2. CDR3 length equals 16 residues. V was pared by 4 bases and J by 13 bases, with 17 bases of the junction left unmatched. The V gene's germline CDR1 is SGHRS and CDR2 YFSETQ.